The clone carrying this T cell receptor (beta chain) was recorded a few times. The source of the sample is a study of regulatory T cells in long-lasting Graves disease. Time point defined: persistent/refractory GD, antithyroid drugs over 5 years with positive TRAb. Construction of the TCR library relied on RNA isolated from PBMCs. Those enrolled as patients came out of an endocrinology department in Xi'an, China. Construction of TCR beta libraries relied on iRepertoire HTBI primers and on Arm-PCR targeting CDR3 regions. TCRdb fed the multiplex PCR reads into MiXCR, producing one record per CDR3 protein. The sample contains 650,000 to 700,000 distinct CDR3 sequences, around 30% of which appear only once. The TCR originated in a female donor with Graves disease. Sample: peripheral blood mononuclear cells (PBMCs), taken when the disease was refractory, from a patient treated with antithyroid drugs.

CDR3 residues: CAWSPLRETQYF. As DNA, the CDR3 is TGTGCCTGGAGCCCTCTCCGGGAGACCCAGTACTTC. The chain has TRBV30 and TRBJ2-5; D is ambiguous. The CDR3 is 12 residues long. Germline V gene lookup returns CDR1 GTSNPN and CDR2 SVGIG (reference sequence). With 3 bases removed from V and 5 bases from J, the gap between germline ends came to 10 bases. Drawing the rest from reference TRBV30 and TRBJ2-5, the complete variable domain is SQTIHQWPATLVQPVGSPLSLECTVEGTSNPNLYWYRQAAGRGLQLLFYSVGIGQISSEVPQNLSASRPQDRQFILSSKKLLLSDSGFYLCAWSPLRETQYFGPGTRLLVL.